These T cell receptor beta chains were read from a single sample in a study of blood T cell repertoires in COVID-19. Here immunoSEQ multiplex PCR was the method, and the copy in TCRdb shows in-frame clones only, minus some. The data contain just over 40,000 clones, about four fifths of them singletons. Sequencing was carried out using peripheral blood. These receptors all stem from a woman aged 55-70 years with acute or convalescent COVID-19. Each CDR3 is given with its conserved first and last residue. The D gene is left open where the match is weak. Clone size appears in some rows only: once, few, many, or a class for an expanded clone.

V: TRBV28; J: TRBJ2-2; size: -; D: -; CDR3: CASGRRGITGELFF; DNA: TGTGCCAGCGGGAGAAGGGGGATCACCGGGGAGCTGTTTTTT
V: TRBV7-3; J: TRBJ2-7; size: -; D: -; CDR3: CASSLAGRGYEQYF; DNA: TGTGCCAGCAGCTTAGCCGGGAGAGGCTACGAGCAGTACTTC
V: TRBV2; J: TRBJ2-7; size: -; D: TRBD1; CDR3: CAIEWKVGTGGRVQYF; DNA: TGTGCCATCGAGTGGAAGGTCGGGACAGGGGGGCGAGTGCAGTACTTC
V: TRBV6-5; J: TRBJ2-3; size: -; D: TRBD1; CDR3: CASSYGQDKDTQYF; DNA: TGTGCCAGCAGTTACGGACAGGATAAAGATACGCAGTATTTT
V: TRBV5-4; J: TRBJ2-3; size: -; D: -; CDR3: CASSLASRRSTDTQYF; DNA: TGTGCCAGCAGCTTGGCCTCGCGGAGGAGCACAGATACGCAGTATTTT
V: TRBV6-5; J: TRBJ1-1; size: -; D: -; CDR3: CASTQGIQEAFF; DNA: TGTGCCAGCACACAGGGCATCCAAGAAGCTTTCTTT
V: TRBV9; J: TRBJ2-1; size: once; D: TRBD2; CDR3: CASSVEAGVYYNEQFF; DNA: TGTGCCAGCAGCGTAGAGGCGGGAGTTTACTACAATGAGCAGTTCTTC
V: TRBV5-1; J: TRBJ2-2; size: -; D: TRBD1; CDR3: CASSWGQGTGELFF; DNA: TGCGCCAGCAGCTGGGGACAGGGCACCGGGGAGCTGTTTTTT
V: TRBV28; J: TRBJ1-2; size: once; D: -; CDR3: CASTLMTSSLFNYGYTF; DNA: TGTGCCAGCACCCTTATGACAAGTTCCCTATTTAACTATGGCTACACCTTC
V: TRBV5-5; J: TRBJ2-1; size: -; D: TRBD1; CDR3: CASSLEQDRGGQFF; DNA: TGTGCCAGCAGCTTGGAACAAGACAGGGGAGGGCAGTTCTTC
V: TRBV19; J: TRBJ1-4; size: -; D: -; CDR3: CASSTYRERGEKLFF; DNA: TGTGCCAGTAGTACGTACAGGGAAAGGGGTGAAAAACTGTTTTTT
V: TRBV6-2/TRBV6-3; J: TRBJ2-7; size: -; D: -; CDR3: CASSYDRPPYEQYF; DNA: TGTGCCAGCAGTTACGACAGGCCCCCCTACGAGCAGTACTTC
V: TRBV7-8; J: TRBJ1-4; size: -; D: -; CDR3: CASTLRTPGELFF; DNA: TGTGCCAGCACCCTGAGGACACCTGGGGAACTGTTTTTT
V: TRBV6-4; J: TRBJ2-7; size: -; D: -; CDR3: CASSAGLGGEQYF; DNA: TGTGCCAGCAGTGCGGGCCTAGGAGGGGAGCAGTACTTC
V: TRBV28; J: TRBJ2-5; size: -; D: -; CDR3: CASSFMSGGQETQYF; DNA: TGTGCCAGCAGTTTTATGTCAGGGGGGCAAGAGACCCAGTACTTC
V: TRBV27; J: TRBJ1-2; size: -; D: -; CDR3: CASSWHQGNFNYGYTF; DNA: TGTGCCAGCAGTTGGCACCAGGGAAACTTTAACTATGGCTACACCTTC
V: TRBV9; J: TRBJ1-4; size: -; D: -; CDR3: CASSVSWGGEKLFF; DNA: TGTGCCAGCAGCGTCAGTTGGGGGGGTGAAAAACTGTTTTTT
V: TRBV28; J: TRBJ1-2; size: -; D: -; CDR3: CASSSGGQLGYTF; DNA: TGTGCCAGCAGTAGCGGGGGGCAACTTGGCTACACCTTC
V: TRBV5-1; J: TRBJ2-2; size: once; D: TRBD2; CDR3: CASSRGLAGVSGELFF; DNA: TGCGCCAGCAGCCGGGGACTAGCGGGAGTTTCCGGGGAGCTGTTTTTT
V: TRBV6-4; J: TRBJ2-1; size: -; D: TRBD2; CDR3: CASSKRGDSYNEQFF; DNA: TGTGCCAGCAGTAAGCGGGGGGACTCCTACAATGAGCAGTTCTTC
V: TRBV9; J: TRBJ2-1; size: -; D: -; CDR3: CASSSRGSGSYNEQFF; DNA: TGTGCCAGCAGCTCCCGGGGAAGCGGCTCCTACAATGAGCAGTTCTTC
V: TRBV4-2; J: TRBJ2-7; size: -; D: TRBD2; CDR3: CASSQGKSGGIHEQYF; DNA: TGTGCCAGCAGCCAAGGGAAAAGCGGGGGGATCCACGAGCAGTACTTC
V: TRBV7-2; J: TRBJ2-7; size: -; D: -; CDR3: CASSPRGGSYEQYF; DNA: TGTGCCAGCAGCCCCCGCGGTGGCTCCTACGAGCAGTACTTC
V: TRBV11-2; J: TRBJ2-1; size: once; D: -; CDR3: CASSRHQYSYNEQFF; DNA: TGTGCCAGCAGCCGACATCAATACTCCTACAATGAGCAGTTCTTC